This record concerns one TCR beta chain sequence. Its antigen remains unidentified. The data stem from a study of cytomegalovirus exposure and HLA in healthy donors. Looking at the study overall: Some 85 million unique TCRs, all from HLA-typed donors, were included in an early release of the data.

The primer mix had 60 Vbeta and 13 Jbeta primers. TCRdb's copy holds only in-frame clones and misses some; the assay was immunoSEQ multiplex PCR. The sample consists of tens of thousands of clones, 70% to 85% of them appearing once. Overall study findings and caveats: When presence/absence was analysed, sequencing depth was taken to be roughly uniform across donors. Later analysis identified 16,000 or so TCR beta sequences associated with HLA alleles, using a false discovery rate threshold of 0.05. A missense DCLRE1C variant was associated with V- and J-gene trimming of TCR beta chains in a later analysis, and an independent cohort replicated the association.

The clonotype originates from a man younger than 40 in good health and CMV-seronegative. Sequenced sample: PBMCs.

This chain's CDR3 is CASSPYREGEAFF. CDR3 nucleotides: TGTGCCAGCTCACCGTACAGGGAGGGTGAAGCTTTCTTT. The chain uses TRBV18 and TRBJ1-1; D is perhaps TRBD1 (6 bases). In germline, CDR1 is KGHSH, CDR2 LQKENI. Trimming pared 3 bases from V and 7 bases from J, leaving 12 bases between. The CDR3 has 13 amino acids.